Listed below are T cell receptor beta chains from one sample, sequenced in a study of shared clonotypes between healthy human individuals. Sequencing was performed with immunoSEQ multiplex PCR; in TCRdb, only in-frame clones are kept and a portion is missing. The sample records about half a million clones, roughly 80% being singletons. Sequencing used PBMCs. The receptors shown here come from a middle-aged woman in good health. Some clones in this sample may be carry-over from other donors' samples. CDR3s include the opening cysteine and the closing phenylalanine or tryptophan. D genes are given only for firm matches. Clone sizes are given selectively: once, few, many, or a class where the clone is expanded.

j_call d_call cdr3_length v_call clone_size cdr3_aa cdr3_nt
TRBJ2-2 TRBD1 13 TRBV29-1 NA CSVVRTGAGELFF TGCAGCGTTGTCCGGACAGGGGCCGGGGAGCTGTTTTTT
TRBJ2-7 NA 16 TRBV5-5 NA CASSPMTEPLLGEQYF TGTGCCAGCAGCCCTATGACGGAACCCCTTCTGGGAGAGCAGTACTTC
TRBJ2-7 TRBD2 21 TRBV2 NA CASTFRPSGTSGRDVSYEQYF TGTGCCAGCACGTTTCGACCCTCTGGGACTAGCGGGAGGGATGTCTCCTACGAGCAGTACTTC
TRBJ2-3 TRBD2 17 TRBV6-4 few CASSPGTSGSSTDTQYF TGTGCCAGCAGTCCCGGGACTAGCGGGAGTAGCACAGATACGCAGTATTTT
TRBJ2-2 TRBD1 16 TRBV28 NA CASSDPGQGVRGELFF TGTGCCAGCAGTGATCCGGGACAGGGGGTTAGGGGGGAGCTGTTTTTT
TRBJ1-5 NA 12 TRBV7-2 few CASSLGQGPQHF TGTGCCAGCAGCTTAGGGCAGGGCCCCCAGCATTTT
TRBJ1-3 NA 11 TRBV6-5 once CASRYGNTIYF TGTGCCAGCCGATATGGAAACACCATATATTTT
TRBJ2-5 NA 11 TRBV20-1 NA CSARGLPEQYF TGCAGTGCTAGAGGTCTCCCTGAACAGTACTTC
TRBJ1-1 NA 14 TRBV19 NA CASNLWRRNTEAFF TGTGCCAGTAACCTATGGCGGCGGAACACTGAAGCTTTCTTT
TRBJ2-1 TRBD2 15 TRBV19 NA CASSMGAGGVNEQFF TGTGCCAGTAGTATGGGAGCGGGAGGTGTCAATGAGCAGTTCTTC
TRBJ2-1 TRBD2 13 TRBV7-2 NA CASRISGSDEQFF TGTGCCAGCAGAATTAGCGGGAGCGATGAGCAGTTCTTC
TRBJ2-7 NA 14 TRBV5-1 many CASSPDNLDYEQYF TGCGCCAGCAGCCCCGACAACTTAGACTACGAGCAGTACTTC
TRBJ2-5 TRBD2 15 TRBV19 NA CASSTSRDYWETQYF TGTGCCAGTAGTACCTCCCGGGACTATTGGGAGACCCAGTACTTC
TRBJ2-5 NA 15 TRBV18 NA CASSPRVTAEETQYF TGTGCCAGCTCACCCCGTGTGACAGCAGAAGAGACCCAGTACTTC
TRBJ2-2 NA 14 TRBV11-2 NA CASSLERQTGELFF TGTGCCAGCAGCTTAGAACGCCAGACCGGGGAGCTGTTTTTT
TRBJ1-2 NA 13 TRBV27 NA CASSLGRERGYTF TGTGCCAGCAGTTTGGGCAGGGAGAGAGGCTACACCTTC
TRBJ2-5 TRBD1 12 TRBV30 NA CAWDRVGETQYF TGTGCCTGGGACAGGGTGGGGGAGACCCAGTACTTC
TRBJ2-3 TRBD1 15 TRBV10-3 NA CAITPGTGGTDTQYF TGTGCCATCACCCCCGGGACAGGGGGCACAGATACGCAGTATTTT
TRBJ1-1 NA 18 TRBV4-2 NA CASSLLLRGPTGTSEAFF TGTGCCAGCAGCCTCCTCCTGAGGGGCCCGACAGGCACTTCTGAAGCTTTCTTT
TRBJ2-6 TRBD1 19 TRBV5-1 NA CASSSPDRGTNSGANVLTF TGCGCCAGCAGCTCCCCGGACAGGGGGACAAACTCCGGGGCCAACGTCCTGACTTTC
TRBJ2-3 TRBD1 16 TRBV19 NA CASSIIGTASTDTQYF TGTGCCAGTAGTATTATCGGGACAGCTAGCACAGATACGCAGTATTTT
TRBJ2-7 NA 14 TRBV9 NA CASSVSGTTYEQYF TGTGCCAGCAGCGTTTCCGGGACGACCTACGAGCAGTACTTC
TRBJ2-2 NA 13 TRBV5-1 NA CASSLKGAGELFF TGCGCCAGCAGCTTAAAGGGAGCCGGGGAGCTGTTTTTT
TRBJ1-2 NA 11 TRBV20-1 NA CSGPRDYGYTF TGCAGTGGTCCGAGGGACTATGGCTACACCTTC
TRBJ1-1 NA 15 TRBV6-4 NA CASRPEQNRNTEAFF TGTGCCAGCAGGCCAGAACAGAATAGGAACACTGAAGCTTTCTTT
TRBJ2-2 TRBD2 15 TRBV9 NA CASNPSGANTGELFF TGTGCCAGCAACCCTAGCGGGGCGAACACCGGGGAGCTGTTTTTT
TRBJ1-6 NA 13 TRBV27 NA CASSLGDLGALHF TGTGCCAGCAGTTTAGGGGACCTCGGTGCCCTCCACTTT
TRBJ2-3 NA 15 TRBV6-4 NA CASSDEEGPADTQYF TGTGCCAGCAGTGATGAGGAGGGCCCAGCAGATACGCAGTATTTT
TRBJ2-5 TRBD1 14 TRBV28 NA CASSPDRFSETQYF TGTGCCAGCAGTCCGGACAGGTTTAGCGAGACCCAGTACTTC
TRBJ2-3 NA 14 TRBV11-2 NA CASSLYQSTDTQYF TGTGCCAGCAGCTTATATCAGAGCACAGATACGCAGTATTTT
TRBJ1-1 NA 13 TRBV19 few CASSISQGTEAFF TGTGCCAGTAGTATTTCACAGGGCACTGAAGCTTTCTTT
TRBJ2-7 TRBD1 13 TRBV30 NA CAWTRGQGYEQYF TGTGCCTGGACCCGGGGACAGGGCTACGAGCAGTACTTC
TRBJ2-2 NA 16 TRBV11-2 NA CASSNGRGGWTGELFF TGTGCCAGCAGCAACGGACGAGGCGGGTGGACCGGGGAGCTGTTTTTT
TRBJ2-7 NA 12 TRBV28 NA CASIGVSYEQYF TGTGCCAGCATCGGGGTCTCCTACGAGCAGTACTTC
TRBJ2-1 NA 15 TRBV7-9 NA CASSQTSFAYNEQFF TGTGCCAGCAGCCAGACTAGTTTTGCTTACAATGAGCAGTTCTTC
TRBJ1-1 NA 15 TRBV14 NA CASSQGPGLRNEAFF TGTGCCAGCAGCCAAGGGCCAGGGCTGAGGAATGAAGCTTTCTTT
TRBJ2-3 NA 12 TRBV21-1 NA CARLANTDTQYF TGTGCCCGTCTAGCGAACACAGATACGCAGTATTTT
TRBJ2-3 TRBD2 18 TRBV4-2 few CASSQEGTSGSAGDTQYF TGTGCCAGCAGCCAAGAGGGGACTAGCGGGAGTGCGGGAGATACGCAGTATTTT
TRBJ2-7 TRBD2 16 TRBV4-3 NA CASSQDLGGRAREQYF TGCGCCAGCAGCCAAGATCTGGGCGGGAGGGCGCGGGAGCAGTACTTC
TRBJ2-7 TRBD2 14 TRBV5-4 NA CASSLEGGWGEQYF TGTGCCAGCAGCTTGGAGGGAGGGTGGGGCGAGCAGTACTTC
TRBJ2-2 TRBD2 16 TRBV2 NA CASKTGLAGNTGELFF TGTGCCAGCAAGACGGGACTAGCGGGGAACACCGGGGAGCTGTTTTTT
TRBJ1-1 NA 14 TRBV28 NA CASIEPGVGTEAFF TGTGCCAGCATCGAACCGGGAGTAGGAACTGAAGCTTTCTTT
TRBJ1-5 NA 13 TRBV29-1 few CSVAGDLDQPQHF TGCAGCGTTGCAGGGGATTTAGATCAGCCCCAGCATTTT
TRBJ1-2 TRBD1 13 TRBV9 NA CASSVEGTVGYTF TGTGCCAGCAGCGTAGAGGGGACAGTCGGCTACACCTTC
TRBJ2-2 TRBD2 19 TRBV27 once CASSLSPLAEVRGTGELFF TGTGCCAGCAGTTTATCGCCGCTAGCGGAAGTCCGGGGCACCGGGGAGCTGTTTTTT
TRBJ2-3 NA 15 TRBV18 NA CASSPQPKFTDTQYF TGTGCCAGCTCACCTCAACCCAAATTCACAGATACGCAGTATTTT
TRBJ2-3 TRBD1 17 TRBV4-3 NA CASSQDLGGQGTDTQYF TGCGCCAGCAGCCAAGATCTAGGGGGACAGGGCACAGATACGCAGTATTTT
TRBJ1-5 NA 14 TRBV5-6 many CASSLQYSNQPQHF TGTGCCAGCAGCTTACAGTATAGCAATCAGCCCCAGCATTTT
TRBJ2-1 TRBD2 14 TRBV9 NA CASSVNSGIDEQFF TGTGCCAGCAGCGTAAATAGCGGGATCGATGAGCAGTTCTTC
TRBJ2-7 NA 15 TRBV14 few CASSQDSRYTYEQYF TGTGCCAGCAGCCAAGATTCGAGGTACACCTACGAGCAGTACTTC
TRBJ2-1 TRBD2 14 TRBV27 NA CASSLAGGYNEQFF TGTGCCAGCAGTTTGGCGGGGGGATACAATGAGCAGTTCTTC
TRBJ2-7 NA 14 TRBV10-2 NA CASSVVGGSYEQYF TGCGCCAGCAGTGTCGTCGGGGGCTCCTACGAGCAGTACTTC